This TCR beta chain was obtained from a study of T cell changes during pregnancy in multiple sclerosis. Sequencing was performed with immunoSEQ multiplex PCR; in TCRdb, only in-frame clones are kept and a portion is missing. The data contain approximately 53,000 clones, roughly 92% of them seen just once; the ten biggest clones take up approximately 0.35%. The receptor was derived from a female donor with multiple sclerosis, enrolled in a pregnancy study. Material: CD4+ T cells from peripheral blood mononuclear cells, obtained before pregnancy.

The CDR3 spells CASRPPGGEAFF. The CDR3 DNA follows: TGTGCCAGCAGACCTCCAGGGGGCGAAGCTTTCTTT. V is TRBV7-9 and J is TRBJ1-1, with 8 bases identical to TRBD1. With 6 bases clipped from V and 8 bases from J, the junction kept 5 bases outside the gene matches. The CDR3 consists of 12 residues. Germline CDR1 SEHNR, CDR2 FQNEAQ (reference sequence).